This T cell receptor beta chain was found in a study of blood T cell repertoires in COVID-19. In the study overall: Sources were T cells, B-cell-depleted T cells, or PBMCs; the material itself was cDNA or gDNA.

The CDR3 loop spans 15 amino acids. Original processing methods: Cell counts per sample came from amplifying reference gene primers. Data came from immunoSEQ multiplex PCR; TCRdb stores just in-frame clones and leaves some out. That table is the source of V, J and clone size, and D and trimming were worked out from the DNA. The sample holds nearly 50,000 clones; 85% to 90% are singletons and the top ten take around 3%. Seattle patients were enrolled during active infection and followed longitudinally. The sample taken for sequencing was peripheral blood. This TCR was sampled from an elderly woman with COVID-19, enrolled during active disease. This rearrangement joins TRBV21-1 to TRBJ2-5; the table's D call TRBD2 went unverified against the DNA. TRBV21-1 is deemed a pseudogene. CDR3 loop: CASSKGERCQETQYF. The CDR3 DNA follows: TGTGCCAGCAGCAAAGGCGAACGGTGCCAAGAGACCCAGTACTTC.